This passage covers 25 T cell receptor beta chains from one sample sequenced in a study of cytomegalovirus exposure and HLA in healthy donors. It was with 60 Vbeta and 13 Jbeta primers that the PCR ran. Sequenced by immunoSEQ multiplex PCR; TCRdb stores in-frame clones only, minus some. The repertoire holds more than 150,000 clones, with roughly 80% as singletons. Specimen: PBMCs. Receptor source: a man aged 50 or older in good health and CMV-seronegative.

V usage is TRBV16 and J usage is TRBJ1-2, with 7 nucleotides matching TRBD1. V shed 3 bases, J shed 2 bases, and the junction held 6 bases outside the gene matches. Germline values: CDR1 KGHSY, CDR2 FQNENV. This CDR3 is built from 15 residues. The CDR3 DNA sequence: TGTGCCAGCAGCCAGGGACAGAGAAAGAACTATGGCTACACCTTC. Amino acids: CASSQGQRKNYGYTF.

The rearrangement uses TRBV6-5 and TRBJ2-3; TRBD2 matches 7 bases. CDR1 is MNHEY and CDR2 is SVGAGI in the germline V gene. The CDR3 consists of 15 residues. Germline trimming cut 8 bases from V and 0 bases from J; bases unmatched to any gene: 8. This CDR3 is CASGLSGASTDTQYF. The CDR3 nucleotides are TGTGCCAGCGGGTTAAGCGGGGCTAGCACAGATACGCAGTATTTT.

This chain links TRBV12-2 with TRBJ2-7; the D call in the table, TRBD2, was not verified against the DNA. TRBV12-2 is annotated as a pseudogene. The CDR3 has 20 amino acids. CDR3 DNA: TGTGCAAGTCGCTTAGCCCGTCGGAGTGGAGTAGCCCGGGGGGTCCACGAGCAGTACTTC. The encoded protein is CASRLARRSGVARGVHEQYF.

V usage is TRBV7-3 and J usage is TRBJ2-2; tentative D call: TRBD2 (7 bases). The CDR3 consists of 17 residues. Germline-derived CDR1 and CDR2 are SGHTA and FQGTGA. Trimming took 5 bases from V and 7 from J, leaving 23 bases between them. The CDR3 DNA reads TGTGCCAGCAGCCTCATGGGGGGGGCTCGCCCCGTCGGGGAGCTGTTTTTT. Protein product: CASSLMGGARPVGELFF. The whole variable domain, filled in from reference TRBV7-3 and TRBJ2-2, reads GAGVSQTPSNKVTEKGKYVELRCDPISGHTALYWYRQSLGQGPEFLIYFQGTGAADDSGLPNDRFFAVRPEGSVSTLKIQRTERGDSAVYLCASSLMGGARPVGELFFGEGSRLTVL.

This chain connects TRBV27 to TRBJ2-2, with TRBD2 matching over 12 bases. J was trimmed by 0 bases and V by 3 bases; bases with no gene match: 5. The CDR3 is 18 amino acids. Germline V gives CDR1 MNHEY, CDR2 SMNVEV (reference sequence). CDR3 region: CASSFGLAGRPNTGELFF. CDR3 bases: TGTGCCAGCAGTTTCGGACTAGCGGGGAGACCGAACACCGGGGAGCTGTTTTTT.

V and J are TRBV6-6 and TRBJ1-2, with 8 bases identical to TRBD1. V was clipped by 2 bases and J by 4 bases; unmatched bases: 6. CDR1 is MNHNY and CDR2 is SVGAGI in the germline V gene (reference sequence). This CDR3 has 15 amino acids. CDR3 coding DNA: TGTGCCAGCAGTTACGCAGGGGGCGGCGGCTATGGCTACACCTTC. This translates into CASSYAGGGGYGYTF.

This chain connects TRBV6-1 to TRBJ2-3; maybe TRBD2 (5 bases). The CDR3 totals 14 residues. CDR1 and CDR2 (germline): MNHNS, SASEGT. Trimming removed 7 bases from V and 2 bases from J, with 13 bases in between. CDR3 protein: CASTDGLPTDTQYF. The CDR3 DNA reads as TGTGCCAGCACCGACGGACTTCCCACAGATACGCAGTATTTT.

The sample holds a few counts of this clone. Here the CDR3 reads CARSLEVRGQVGGYTF. CDR3 coding DNA: TGTGCCAGAAGCTTGGAGGTGCGGGGACAGGTCGGTGGCTACACCTTC. The chain joins TRBV5-3 to TRBJ1-2; TRBD1 matches 8 bases. TRBV5-3 counts as an open reading frame of uncertain function. The junction had 11 bases not matched to a gene; V was cut back by 0 bases and J by 7 bases. The CDR3 contains 16 residues.

This sequence joins TRBV5-6 and TRBJ2-5; TRBD2 matches 11 bases. Per the germline V gene, CDR1 is SGHDT and CDR2 is YYEEEE. V shed 4 bases and J 5 bases; nucleotides not matched to a gene: 7. This CDR3 is built from 15 residues. The CDR3 sequence is CASSPLAGGSETQYF. DNA of the CDR3: TGTGCCAGCAGCCCCCTAGCGGGAGGATCGGAGACCCAGTACTTC.

The chain couples TRBV14 to TRBJ2-1; the D gene is possibly TRBD1 (6 bases). Germline V gives CDR1 SGHDN, CDR2 FVKESK. The CDR3 loop spans 17 amino acids. Trimming pared 0 bases from V and 3 bases from J, leaving 15 bases between. As DNA, the CDR3 is TGTGCCAGCAGCCAAGATCAGGGGCGGACGAACTACAATGAGCAGTTCTTC. Amino acid sequence: CASSQDQGRTNYNEQFF.

The CDR3 here is CASSSPRRGKETQYF. In DNA, the CDR3 is TGTGCCAGCAGCTCTCCTCGACGGGGAAAAGAGACCCAGTACTTC. The chain links TRBV6-5 to TRBJ2-5, with D perhaps TRBD2 (5 bases). V was cut by 6 bases and J by 3 bases, with 17 bases left in between. Per the germline V gene, CDR1 is MNHEY and CDR2 is SVGAGI. The CDR3 extends over 15 amino acids.

The chain combines TRBV13 with TRBJ2-3, with D unclear. The CDR3 covers 17 residues. V lost 3 bases and J lost 1, with 17 bases in between. Germline V gene lookup returns CDR1 PRHDT and CDR2 FYEKMQ (reference sequence). For the CDR3, the DNA is TGTGCCAGCAGCTTTACTAAGGAAGCCCAACGCACAGATACGCAGTATTTT. Translating gives CASSFTKEAQRTDTQYF.

There are a few counts of this clone. This chain links TRBV5-1 with TRBJ1-1; 8 positions match TRBD1. The CDR3 is 15 residues long. V shed 5 bases, J shed 1 base, and the junction held 7 bases outside the gene matches. Germline-derived CDR1 and CDR2 are SGHRS and YFSETQ. The CDR3 sequence: CASRLTGQGNTEAFF. The CDR3, as DNA: TGCGCCAGCAGATTAACCGGACAGGGGAACACTGAAGCTTTCTTT. The full variable domain, in which reference TRBV5-1 and TRBJ1-1 provide the parts outside the CDR3, is KAGVTQTPRYLIKTRGQQVTLSCSPISGHRSVSWYQQTPGQGLQFLFEYFSETQRNKGNFPGRFSGRQFSNSRSEMNVSTLELGDSALYLCASRLTGQGNTEAFFGQGTRLTVV.

V and J are TRBV6-1 and TRBJ2-5, with D possibly matching TRBD1 (6 bases). V lost 2 bases, J lost 5 bases, and 12 bases lay in between. The CDR3 runs to 14 residues. Germline V gene sequence: CDR1 MNHNS, CDR2 SASEGT. The DNA of the CDR3 is TGTGCCAGCAGTGAACAAAGGGGGTGGGAGACCCAGTACTTC. Translation: CASSEQRGWETQYF.

The chain couples TRBV19 to TRBJ1-4, with 8 bases lining up with TRBD1. CDR3 length: 14 amino acids. J lost 10 bases, V lost 6 bases, and 10 bases had no gene match. From germline, CDR1 is LNHDA and CDR2 SQIVND (reference sequence). The CDR3 protein is CASRRQGNSLKLFF. The DNA for the CDR3 is TGTGCCAGTAGAAGACAGGGGAATTCGTTAAAACTGTTTTTT.

V gene TRBV30 combines with J gene TRBJ2-7, with D possibly TRBD2 on 5 matching bases. The CDR3 consists of 14 residues. The germline gives CDR1 GTSNPN, CDR2 SVGIG (reference sequence). The ends were cut back, 0 bases at V and 4 bases at J, with 13 bases in the middle. The CDR3 protein is CAWSVRYGKYEQYF. The CDR3 nucleotides read TGTGCCTGGAGTGTACGTTACGGGAAGTACGAGCAGTACTTC.

This sequence joins TRBV28 and TRBJ1-4; 8 nucleotides align to TRBD1. V trimming: 7 bases; J trimming: 8 bases; junction bases outside the gene matches: 9. CDR1 is MDHEN and CDR2 is SYDVKM in the germline V gene. The CDR3 extends over 14 amino acids. CDR3 in DNA: TGTGCCAGCATCAGACAGGGGAAGAGCGAAAAACTGTTTTTT. Its translation: CASIRQGKSEKLFF.

The CDR3 loop reads CASSLAEETGVSEQYF. For the CDR3, the DNA is TGTGCCAGCAGCTTAGCTGAGGAGACAGGGGTAAGTGAGCAGTACTTC. The chain links TRBV13 to TRBJ2-7; 8 nucleotides align to TRBD1. Germline CDR1 is PRHDT and CDR2 is FYEKMQ (reference sequence). There are 16 residues in the CDR3. V shed 1 base, J shed 7 bases, and the junction held 12 bases outside the gene matches. The variable domain in full, completed from reference TRBV13 and TRBJ2-7, reads AAGVIQSPRHLIKEKRETATLKCYPIPRHDTVYWYQQGPGQDPQFLISFYEKMQSDKGSIPDRFSAQQFSDYHSELNMSSLELGDSALYFCASSLAEETGVSEQYFGPGTRLTVT.

The gene calls are TRBV9 and TRBJ1-6; D unclear. CDR1 SGDLS and CDR2 YYNGEE come from the germline V gene. CDR3 length: 15 residues. Trimming removed 4 bases at V and 6 bases at J, with 14 bases between. The CDR3, as DNA: TGTGCCAGCAGCTCAAGAGACGGAGCTAATTCACCCCTCCACTTT. Amino acid sequence: CASSSRDGANSPLHF.

The chain carries TRBV7-2 and TRBJ2-3, with a weak D call TRBD1 (5 bases). Trimming removed 6 bases from V and 1 base from J, with 14 bases in between. CDR3 length equals 15 residues. CDR1 SGHTA and CDR2 FQGNSA come from the germline V gene. The chain's CDR3 is CASSSGRARTDTQYF. CDR3 DNA: TGTGCCAGCAGTTCCGGCAGGGCCCGCACAGATACGCAGTATTTT. Based on the CDR3 plus reference TRBV7-2 and TRBJ2-3, the full variable domain is GAGVSQSPSNKVTEKGKDVELRCDPISGHTALYWYRQSLGQGLEFLIYFQGNSAPDKSGLPSDRFSAERTGGSVSTLTIQRTQQEDSAVYLCASSSGRARTDTQYFGPGTRLTVL.

This clone was seen only a few times. The J gene is TRBJ1-1, the V gene TRBV19; D might be TRBD1 (5 bases). Per the germline V gene, CDR1 is LNHDA and CDR2 is SQIVND (reference sequence). The V and J ends lost 4 bases and 3 bases respectively, with 18 bases between them. The CDR3 sequence is 16 residues long. Here the CDR3 reads CASSTPSGRADTEAFF. DNA for the CDR3: TGTGCCAGTAGTACCCCATCAGGGAGGGCCGACACTGAAGCTTTCTTT.

The V call is TRBV7-9, the J call TRBJ2-2; 10 nucleotides line up with TRBD1. The germline gives CDR1 SEHNR, CDR2 FQNEAQ (reference sequence). The V gene end was trimmed by 1 base and the J gene end by 7 bases; junction bases not matched to a gene: 9. The length of the CDR3 is 17 residues. The CDR3 sequence: CASSLEYGTGVRGELFF. The CDR3 DNA is TGTGCCAGCAGCTTAGAATATGGGACAGGGGTCCGCGGGGAGCTGTTTTTT.

Here the CDR3 reads CASSPRETRTVTEAFF. The CDR3 bases are TGTGCCAGCTCACCAAGGGAGACCCGGACGGTCACTGAAGCTTTCTTT. This sequence joins TRBV18 and TRBJ1-1; D remains unclear. Trimming took off 2 bases at V and 4 bases at J, with 17 bases between the two ends. From germline, CDR1 is KGHSH and CDR2 LQKENI. CDR3 length: 16 amino acids.

The chain employs TRBV27 and TRBJ1-5, with 8 bases matching TRBD1. V trimming: 10 bases; J trimming: 6 bases; junction bases outside the gene matches: 8. Germline assignment: CDR1 MNHEY and CDR2 SMNVEV (reference sequence). CDR3 length equals 13 residues. This CDR3 is CAIFQGAGQPQHF. As DNA, the CDR3 is TGTGCCATCTTTCAGGGGGCGGGTCAGCCCCAGCATTTT.

As to this clone: The junction departs from the called germline gene at one end, perhaps through a read error. The rearrangement uses TRBV7-9 and TRBJ2-7; D is unclear. Per the germline V gene, CDR1 is SEHNR and CDR2 is FQNEAQ (reference sequence). This CDR3 spans 12 amino acids. CDR3 nucleotides: TGTTCCAGCAGCTCCCTTCCGTACGAGCAGTACTTC. Translated, it gives CSSSSLPYEQYF.